Below, 20 T cell receptor beta chains from the same sample are listed, as sequenced in a study of vaccination and CD4 T cells after COVID-19. Cultured CD4+ T cell DNA underwent sequencing with the Oncomine TCR Beta short-read assay. From the PCR reads, TCRdb called clonotypes with MiXCR, one entry per CDR3 protein. The repertoire holds approximately 27,000 distinct CDR3 sequences, with roughly a third as singletons. Their cognate antigens are unknown. Noted time point: late sampling 161 to 241 days after vaccination in a few convalescent patients. Noted treatment: approximately 9-day PBMC culture with coronavirus spike peptide pools or control peptides (ViraFEST assay). Sequencing used CD4+ T cells from blood, cultured in vitro, obtained about 7 months after SARS-CoV-2 vaccination. The receptors derive from a human donor who had recovered from COVID-19.

CDR3 sequence reads: CASSLGRADEAFF. In DNA, the CDR3 is TGTGCCAGCAGCTTAGGTAGGGCGGATGAAGCTTTCTTT. The gene calls are TRBV7-2 and TRBJ1-1, with unresolved D. The CDR3 has 13 amino acids. The V gene's germline CDR1 is SGHTA and CDR2 FQGNSA. V was shortened by 1 base and J by 7 bases, with 10 bases between the two germline ends.

This clonotype came up a few times. This rearrangement joins TRBV7-9 to TRBJ2-5, with D hard to call. V was clipped by 5 bases and J by 5 bases, with 6 bases between them. CDR1 is SEHNR, CDR2 FQNEAQ, per germline (reference sequence). This CDR3 has 11 amino acids. Here the CDR3 reads CASSAMETQYF. DNA for the CDR3: TGTGCCAGCAGCGCCATGGAGACCCAGTACTTC.

This clonotype has more than one count but fewer than ten. The V call is TRBV7-9, the J call TRBJ2-3, with TRBD2 matching 8 bases. Germline CDR1 and CDR2: SEHNR and FQNEAQ (reference sequence). The CDR3 totals 15 residues. V dropped 3 bases and J dropped 3; count of bases not matched to a gene: 5. In DNA, the CDR3 is TGTGCCAGCAGCTTCCTTGGGACTAGGACAGATACGCAGTATTTT. Protein sequence: CASSFLGTRTDTQYF.

The gene calls are TRBV28 and TRBJ2-2; TRBD2 aligns across 8 bases. After removal of 2 bases from V and 7 bases from J, the junction contained 6 bases not matched to a gene. The CDR3 is made up of 15 amino acids. In germline, CDR1 is MDHEN, CDR2 SYDVKM. CDR3 amino acids: CASSLLAGGRGELFF. CDR3 nucleotide sequence: TGTGCCAGCAGTTTACTCGCGGGAGGTCGCGGGGAGCTGTTTTTT. Full variable domain (missing parts from reference TRBV28 and TRBJ2-2): DVKVTQSSRYLVKRTGEKVFLECVQDMDHENMFWYRQDPGLGLRLIYFSYDVKMKEKGDIPEGYSVSREKKERFSLILESASTNQTSMYLCASSLLAGGRGELFFGEGSRLTVL.

This chain connects TRBV10-3 to TRBJ2-1; D might be TRBD2 (5 bases). CDR3 length: 13 residues. V lost 3 bases to trimming and J lost 8 bases, with 11 bases between them. CDR1 is ENHRY, CDR2 SYGVKD, per germline. The DNA for the CDR3 is TGTGCCATCAGTGATGCGGGTAGCTATGAGCAGTTCTTC. Translating it yields CAISDAGSYEQFF.

Here the CDR3 reads CASSLGGENSPLHF. DNA of the CDR3: TGTGCCAGCAGCTTAGGGGGGGAAAATTCACCCCTCCACTTT. The rearrangement uses TRBV7-6 and TRBJ1-6; a weak D match, TRBD1 (5 bases). Germline V gene sequence: CDR1 SGHVS, CDR2 FNYEAQ. CDR3 length: 14 residues. The V gene lost 1 base and the J gene lost 7 bases, with 8 bases spanning the gap.

The rearrangement links TRBV10-3 to TRBJ2-7; tentative D call: TRBD2 (6 bases). Germline CDR1 reads ENHRY; CDR2 reads SYGVKD. Trimming took 0 bases from V and 0 from J, leaving 9 bases between them. The CDR3 extends over 15 amino acids. CDR3 region: CAISESGGNSYEQYF. The CDR3 bases are TGTGCCATCAGTGAGTCTGGCGGGAACTCCTACGAGCAGTACTTC.

The chain uses TRBV10-3 and TRBJ2-6; D not certain. V lost 9 bases to trimming and J lost 2 bases, with 8 bases between them. In germline, CDR1 is ENHRY, CDR2 SYGVKD. The CDR3 contains 13 residues. Here the CDR3 DNA reads TGTGCCATGGAAGAGGCTGGGGCCAACGTCCTGACTTTC. This codes for CAMEEAGANVLTF.

The chain has TRBV5-6 and TRBJ2-7; 11 bases agree with TRBD2. Germline assignment: CDR1 SGHDT and CDR2 YYEEEE. This CDR3 has 15 residues. J was trimmed by 8 bases and V by 4 bases; bases with no gene match: 11. CDR3 DNA: TGTGCCAGCAGCCCTGGTACTAGCGGGAGAACGAAGCAGTACTTC. Its translation is CASSPGTSGRTKQYF.

This clonotype showed up just a few times. J is TRBJ2-1 and V is TRBV7-6; 14 nucleotides agree with TRBD2. Germline V gene sequence: CDR1 SGHVS, CDR2 FNYEAQ. This CDR3 region has 19 residues. V lost 2 bases to trimming and J lost 0 bases; unmatched junction nucleotides: 6. The CDR3 sequence: CASSLSRLAGGSSYNEQFF. The CDR3 bases are TGTGCCAGCAGCTTATCTAGACTAGCGGGAGGGTCCTCCTACAATGAGCAGTTCTTC.

V is TRBV7-9 and J is TRBJ2-7; 9 bases agree with TRBD1. Germline V CDR1 and CDR2: SEHNR, FQNEAQ (reference sequence). V trimming: 5 bases; J trimming: 5 bases; junction bases outside the gene matches: 10. The CDR3 sequence is 15 residues long. The CDR3 nucleotides are TGTGCCAGCAGCCTGCCCGGGACAGGGACGAACGAGCAGTACTTC. Translation gives CASSLPGTGTNEQYF.

This clonotype has only a few counts. The CDR3 bases are TGTGCCAGCAGCTTAAGACGCGGGACGTACAATGAGCAGTTCTTC. Translation gives CASSLRRGTYNEQFF. The rearrangement joins TRBV7-9 to TRBJ2-1; possible D gene TRBD2, 6 bases. This CDR3 has 15 amino acids. Trimming pared 2 bases from V and 4 bases from J, leaving 12 bases between. CDR1 is SEHNR and CDR2 is FQNEAQ in the germline V gene (reference sequence).

This chain links TRBV24-1 with TRBJ2-1; the match to TRBD2 covers 8 bases. V lost 4 bases, J lost 6 bases, and 10 bases stayed unmatched. CDR1 is KGHDR, CDR2 SFDVKD, per germline. This CDR3 spans 16 amino acids. CDR3 coding DNA: TGTGCCACCAGTGACCCCGGACTAGCAGCTTCCAATGAGCAGTTCTTC. It encodes CATSDPGLAASNEQFF.

The V call is TRBV2, the J call TRBJ2-1, with no clear D. The CDR3 covers 11 residues. V was clipped by 5 bases and J by 8 bases, with 7 bases between them. The germline V gene encodes CDR1 SNHLY and CDR2 FYNNEI. In nucleotides, the CDR3 is TGTGCCAGCAGTAGATTGGATGAGCAGTTCTTC. Translating it yields CASSRLDEQFF.

The V and J genes are TRBV20-1 and TRBJ1-6, with D hard to call. Between the trimmed V and J ends, which lost 4 bases and 8 bases, there was a span of 21 bases. Germline assignment: CDR1 DFQATT and CDR2 SNEGSKA (reference sequence). The CDR3 runs 16 residues. The CDR3 DNA sequence: TGCAGTGCTATCGGAAGGGTGGGCCAGCGATATTCACCCCTCCACTTT. It yields the protein CSAIGRVGQRYSPLHF.

This clonotype came up a few times. The V gene is TRBV15, the J gene TRBJ2-3; a weak D match, TRBD2 (5 bases). Germline values: CDR1 LNHNV, CDR2 YYDKDF (reference sequence). The V end lost 5 bases, the J end lost 6 bases, and 24 bases lay between the germline ends. This CDR3 has 17 residues. CDR3 in amino acids: CATSLRPLQRGGDTQYF. The CDR3 DNA is TGTGCCACCAGCCTAAGGCCCCTCCAACGCGGCGGGGATACGCAGTATTTT. Full variable domain (remainder filled in from reference TRBV15 and TRBJ2-3): DAMVIQNPRYQVTQFGKPVTLSCSQTLNHNVMYWYQQKSSQAPKLLFHYYDKDFNNEADTPDNFQSRRPNTSFCFLDIRSPGLGDTAMYLCATSLRPLQRGGDTQYFGPGTRLTVL.

This clonotype was counted between two and nine times. CDR3 sequence (DNA): TGTGCCAGCAGCACGAGGGGACTAGCGAATGAGCAGTTCTTC. The encoded protein is CASSTRGLANEQFF. The gene calls are TRBV7-2 and TRBJ2-1; TRBD2 aligns across 10 bases. The CDR3 totals 14 residues. V dropped 5 bases and J dropped 7; count of bases not matched to a gene: 5. Germline CDR1 SGHTA, CDR2 FQGNSA.

This clonotype occurred a few times. The chain links TRBV6-5 to TRBJ2-3, with 8 bases matching TRBD2. The CDR3 is made up of 16 amino acids. Germline loops: CDR1 MNHEY, CDR2 SVGAGI. Trimming took 4 bases from V and 2 from J; bases not matched to a gene: 8. The CDR3 nucleotides are TGTGCCAGCAGTTCAATACTAGCGGTTAACACAGATACGCAGTATTTT. The encoded protein is CASSSILAVNTDTQYF.

The chain links TRBV7-9 to TRBJ1-3; the D gene is possibly TRBD1 (5 bases). Trimming pared 10 bases from V and 0 bases from J, leaving 10 bases between. This CDR3 is built from 13 residues. Germline V gives CDR1 SEHNR, CDR2 FQNEAQ (reference sequence). The CDR3 spells CAIGGDSGNTIYF. DNA of the CDR3: TGTGCCATTGGAGGGGACTCTGGAAACACCATATATTTT.

The chain couples TRBV28 to TRBJ2-1; D is tentatively TRBD1 or TRBD2 (5 bases each). The CDR3 length is 15 residues. The germline V gene encodes CDR1 MDHEN and CDR2 SYDVKM. V was pared by 1 base and J by 3 bases, with 10 bases between. In nucleotides, the CDR3 is TGTGCCAGCAGTTTATTGGGGGACCTCTACAATGAGCAGTTCTTC. Translating gives CASSLLGDLYNEQFF. The full variable domain, its missing parts supplied by reference TRBV28 and TRBJ2-1, is DVKVTQSSRYLVKRTGEKVFLECVQDMDHENMFWYRQDPGLGLRLIYFSYDVKMKEKGDIPEGYSVSREKKERFSLILESASTNQTSMYLCASSLLGDLYNEQFFGPGTRLTVL.